This TCR beta chain was profiled in a study of CD8+ T cells in alopecia areata. Both peripheral blood and punch biopsies of lesional scalp skin were obtained from patients who had alopecia areata. About this clone: The antigen remains undetermined.

Following RNA extraction, reverse transcription yielded cDNA that acted as the sequencing template. The assay was immunoSEQ multiplex PCR, and TCRdb's table has in-frame clones only and misses some. The table lists under 35,000 clones, 60% to 85% of them singletons. The CDR3 length is 14 residues. Trimming removed 0 bases at V and 5 bases at J, with 11 bases between. Germline-derived CDR1 and CDR2 are SGDLS and YYNGEE. General study results and limits: Lesional scalp displayed greater clonality than normal scalp, most notably in alopecia totalis/universalis.

The sample taken for sequencing was NKG2D-low CD8+ T cells sorted from blood. The sequence was collected from a human donor with alopecia areata. The chain combines TRBV9 with TRBJ2-5; TRBD2 might be the D (5 bases). CDR3 nucleotides: TGTGCCAGCAGCGTAGAGGACTCCTGGGAGACCCAGTACTTC. It encodes CASSVEDSWETQYF.